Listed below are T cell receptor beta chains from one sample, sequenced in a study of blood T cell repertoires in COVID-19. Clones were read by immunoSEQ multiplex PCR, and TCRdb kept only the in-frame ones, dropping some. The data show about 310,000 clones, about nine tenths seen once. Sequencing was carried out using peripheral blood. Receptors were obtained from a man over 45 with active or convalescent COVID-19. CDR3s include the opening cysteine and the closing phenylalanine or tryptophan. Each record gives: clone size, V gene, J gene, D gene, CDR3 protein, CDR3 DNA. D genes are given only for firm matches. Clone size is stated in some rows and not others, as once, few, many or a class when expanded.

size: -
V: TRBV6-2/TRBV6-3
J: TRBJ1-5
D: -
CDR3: CASSLWGDQPQHF
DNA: TGTGCCAGCAGTTTGTGGGGGGATCAGCCCCAGCATTTT

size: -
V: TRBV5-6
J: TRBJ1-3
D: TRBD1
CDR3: CASSLTGDGNTIYF
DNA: TGTGCCAGCAGCTTGACAGGGGATGGAAACACCATATATTTT

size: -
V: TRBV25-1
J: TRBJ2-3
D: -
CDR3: CASSGRRGYRITTDTQYF
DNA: TGTGCCAGCAGTGGCCGAAGGGGCTACCGTATTACCACAGATACGCAGTATTTT

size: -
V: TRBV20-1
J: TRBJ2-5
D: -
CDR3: CSASGETQYF
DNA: TGCAGTGCTAGCGGAGAGACCCAGTACTTC

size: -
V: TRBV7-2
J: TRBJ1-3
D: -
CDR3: CASSFDSTGNTIYF
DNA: TGTGCCAGCAGCTTCGACAGTACTGGAAACACCATATATTTT

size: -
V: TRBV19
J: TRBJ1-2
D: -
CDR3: CASSMQESGYTF
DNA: TGTGCCAGTAGTATGCAGGAATCTGGCTACACCTTC

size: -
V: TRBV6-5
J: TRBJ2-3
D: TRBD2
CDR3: CASKGLAGGTDTQYF
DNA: TGTGCCAGTAAGGGACTAGCGGGAGGAACGGATACGCAGTATTTT

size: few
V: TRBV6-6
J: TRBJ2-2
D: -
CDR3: CASSAERPTHTGELFF
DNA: TGTGCCAGCAGCGCCGAAAGACCGACACACACCGGGGAGCTGTTTTTT

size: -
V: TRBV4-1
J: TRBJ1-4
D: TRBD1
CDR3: CASRKRQGGEKLFF
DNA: TGCGCCAGCAGAAAGAGACAGGGCGGTGAAAAACTGTTTTTT

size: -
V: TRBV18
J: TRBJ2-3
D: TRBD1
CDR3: CASSPNRGDTQYF
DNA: TGTGCCAGCTCACCAAACAGGGGGGACACGCAGTATTTT

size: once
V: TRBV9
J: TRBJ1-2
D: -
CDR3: CASSVGGGDYGYTF
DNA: TGTGCCAGCAGCGTAGGGGGGGGAGACTATGGCTACACCTTC

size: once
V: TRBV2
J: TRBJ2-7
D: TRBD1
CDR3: CASSEALGQGAEQYF
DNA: TGTGCCAGCAGTGAAGCGCTGGGGCAGGGGGCCGAGCAGTACTTC

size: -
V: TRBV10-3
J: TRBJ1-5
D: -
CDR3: CAASSGDFQPQHF
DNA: TGTGCCGCGTCCTCAGGGGATTTCCAGCCCCAGCATTTT

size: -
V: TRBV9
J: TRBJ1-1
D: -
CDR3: CASSVGTGHTEAFF
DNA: TGTGCCAGCAGCGTAGGAACAGGTCACACTGAAGCTTTCTTT

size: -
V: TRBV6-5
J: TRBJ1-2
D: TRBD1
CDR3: CASSQDRGGGYTF
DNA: TGTGCCAGCAGTCAGGACAGGGGTGGTGGCTACACCTTC

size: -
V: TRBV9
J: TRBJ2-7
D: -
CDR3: CASSRGGAYDEQYF
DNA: TGTGCCAGCAGCCGAGGGGGGGCCTACGACGAGCAGTACTTC

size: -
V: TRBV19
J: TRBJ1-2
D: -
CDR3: CASSIQRSNYGYTF
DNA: TGTGCCAGTAGTATCCAGCGATCTAACTATGGCTACACCTTC

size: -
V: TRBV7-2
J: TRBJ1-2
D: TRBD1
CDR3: CASSLLPGQNYGYTF
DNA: TGTGCCAGCAGCTTACTCCCGGGACAGAACTATGGCTACACCTTC

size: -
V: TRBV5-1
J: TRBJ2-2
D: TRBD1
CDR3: CASSYGQGAATGELFF
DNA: TGCGCCAGCAGCTACGGACAGGGGGCGGCCACCGGGGAGCTGTTTTTT

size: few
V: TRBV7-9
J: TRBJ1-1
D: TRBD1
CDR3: CASAGQVGSVAFF
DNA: TGTGCCAGCGCGGGACAGGTCGGCTCAGTAGCTTTCTTT

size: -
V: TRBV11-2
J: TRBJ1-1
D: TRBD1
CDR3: CASVKRDSGTANTEAFF
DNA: TGTGCCAGCGTAAAAAGGGACAGCGGAACAGCGAACACTGAAGCTTTCTTT

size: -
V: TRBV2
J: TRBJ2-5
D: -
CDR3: CASGQEGETQYF
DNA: TGTGCCAGCGGCCAGGAGGGGGAGACCCAGTACTTC

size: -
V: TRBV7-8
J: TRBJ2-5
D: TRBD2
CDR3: CASSLAGLAGGRETQYF
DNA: TGTGCCAGCAGCTTAGCAGGGCTAGCGGGAGGGCGTGAGACCCAGTACTTC

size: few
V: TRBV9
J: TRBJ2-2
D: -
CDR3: CASSVGGADTGELFF
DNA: TGTGCCAGCAGCGTTGGCGGGGCGGATACCGGGGAGCTGTTTTTT

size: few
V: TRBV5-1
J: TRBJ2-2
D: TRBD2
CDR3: CASRLAQPNTGELFF
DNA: TGCGCCAGCAGACTAGCGCAACCCAACACCGGGGAGCTGTTTTTT

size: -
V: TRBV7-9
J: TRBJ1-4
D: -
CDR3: CASSREGGKLFF
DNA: TGTGCCAGCAGCCGAGAGGGAGGAAAACTGTTTTTT

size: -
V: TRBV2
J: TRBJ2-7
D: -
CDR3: CASRQGSYEQYF
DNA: TGTGCCAGCAGACAGGGTTCCTACGAGCAGTACTTC

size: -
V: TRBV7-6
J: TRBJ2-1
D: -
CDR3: CASSSGRNNEQFF
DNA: TGTGCCAGCAGCTCAGGGCGGAACAATGAGCAGTTCTTC

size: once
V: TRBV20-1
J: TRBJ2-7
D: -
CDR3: CSASRSTGQRSYEQYF
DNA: TGCAGTGCTAGTCGGAGTACGGGACAACGCTCCTACGAGCAGTACTTC

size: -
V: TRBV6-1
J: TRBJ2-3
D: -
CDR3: CASSDYGGPTDTQYF
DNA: TGTGCCAGCAGTGATTACGGGGGTCCGACAGATACGCAGTATTTT

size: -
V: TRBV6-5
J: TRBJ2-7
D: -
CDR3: CASSYKVAAYEQYF
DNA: TGTGCCAGCAGTTACAAGGTAGCGGCCTACGAGCAGTACTTC